This T cell receptor beta chain emerged from a study of blood T cell repertoires in COVID-19. Assay used: immunoSEQ multiplex PCR; TCRdb lists only in-frame clones, some missing. This sample has under 250,000 clones, with around 88% found just once. A Seattle source enrolled patients during active infection and followed them longitudinally. Trimming stripped 4 bases from V and 4 bases from J, with 14 bases between. The CDR3 is 15 residues long. Germline lookup yields CDR1 KGHSY and CDR2 FQNENV. The chain joins TRBV16 to TRBJ1-3, with D maybe TRBD1 (5 bases). Sequencing was done on a sample of peripheral blood. The sequence came from a woman older than 75 with COVID-19, enrolled during active disease. The CDR3 region is CASSPRGVPGNTIYF. CDR3 nucleotides: TGTGCCAGCAGCCCTCGGGGGGTTCCGGGAAACACCATATATTTT.